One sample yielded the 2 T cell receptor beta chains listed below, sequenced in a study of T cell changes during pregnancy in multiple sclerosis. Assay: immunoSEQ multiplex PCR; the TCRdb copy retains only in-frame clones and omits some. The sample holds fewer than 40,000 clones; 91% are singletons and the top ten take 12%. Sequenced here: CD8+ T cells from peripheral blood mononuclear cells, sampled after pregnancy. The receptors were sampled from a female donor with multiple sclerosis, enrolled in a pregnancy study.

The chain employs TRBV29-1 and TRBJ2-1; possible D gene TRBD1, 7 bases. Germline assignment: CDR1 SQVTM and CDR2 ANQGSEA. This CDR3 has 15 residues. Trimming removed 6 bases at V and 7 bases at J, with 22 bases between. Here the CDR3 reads CSVLHRTGGGNEQFF. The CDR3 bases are TGCAGCGTCCTACACCGGACAGGTGGGGGGAATGAGCAGTTCTTC.

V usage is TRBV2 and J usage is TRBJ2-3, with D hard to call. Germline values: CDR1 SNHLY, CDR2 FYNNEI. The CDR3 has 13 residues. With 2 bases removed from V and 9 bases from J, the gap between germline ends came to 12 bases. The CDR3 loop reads CASSERKAGTQYF. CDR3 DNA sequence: TGTGCCAGCAGTGAAAGGAAGGCAGGCACGCAGTATTTT.